These 16 T cell receptor beta chains were sequenced from one sample in a study of CD8+ T cells in alopecia areata. Treatment described: oral pan-JAK inhibitor, 5-10 mg twice daily. cDNA serving as the sequencing template came from extracted, reverse transcribed RNA. The repertoire was sequenced with immunoSEQ multiplex PCR; TCRdb's copy has only in-frame clones and lacks some. The sample includes some 220,000 clones, 50% to 60% seen only once; the top ten take 1.6%. The specimen was CD4+ T cells sorted from blood, collected at week 4, from a patient treated with tofacitinib. Receptors originate from a human donor with alopecia areata.

The chain is built from TRBV10-2 and TRBJ1-5, with D hard to call. The germline V gene encodes CDR1 WSHSY and CDR2 SAAADI. V was pared by 3 bases and J by 0 bases, with 0 bases between. The CDR3 is 12 residues long. CDR3 protein: CASSDSNQPQHF. Here the CDR3 DNA reads TGCGCCAGCAGTGATAGCAATCAGCCCCAGCATTTT.

There are a few counts of this clone. The gene calls are TRBV5-1 and TRBJ2-1; the D gene is possibly TRBD2 (6 bases). The length of the CDR3 is 14 residues. Trimming left V 2 bases short and J 9 bases short, with 15 bases between. Germline loops: CDR1 SGHRS, CDR2 YFSETQ. CDR3 in DNA: TGCGCCAGCAGCTTCATCGACGCGGGGAGTGAGCAGTTCTTC. This gives the protein CASSFIDAGSEQFF.

This rearrangement joins TRBV30 to TRBJ1-2, with D possibly being TRBD1 (6 bases). Trimming took 3 bases from V and 8 from J, leaving 13 bases between them. This CDR3 comprises 12 residues. CDR1 is GTSNPN and CDR2 is SVGIG in the germline V gene (reference sequence). The DNA of the CDR3 is TGTGCCTGGAGCTCGGGGGCGTTCGGCTACACCTTC. It specifies CAWSSGAFGYTF.

This clone was seen more than once but under ten times. The chain links TRBV11-1 to TRBJ1-1; D unclear. This CDR3 spans 13 amino acids. With 1 base removed from V and 1 base from J, the gap between germline ends came to 4 bases. The germline V gene has CDR1 SGHAT and CDR2 FQDESV (reference sequence). In DNA, the CDR3 is TGTGCCAGCAGCTTAGAAGAGAACACTGAAGCTTTCTTT. Translated: CASSLEENTEAFF.

V and J are TRBV29-1 and TRBJ2-7, with D perhaps being TRBD1 or TRBD2 (5 bases each). Trimming left V 1 base short and J 10 bases short, with 8 bases between. Germline V gives CDR1 SQVTM, CDR2 ANQGSEA. The CDR3 length is 10 residues. The DNA for the CDR3 is TGCAGCGTTGAAGGAGGGGAACAGTACTTC. It specifies CSVEGGEQYF.

In its sample, this clone was seen a few times. This sequence joins TRBV23-1 and TRBJ1-2; D is unresolved. TRBV23-1 counts as an open reading frame of uncertain function. Trimming took 2 bases from V and 5 from J, leaving 9 bases between them. The CDR3 is 13 amino acids. CDR3 residues: CASSQAYRYGYTF. As DNA, the CDR3 is TGCGCCAGCAGTCAAGCCTATCGATATGGCTACACCTTC.

V is TRBV27 and J is TRBJ1-6; D perhaps matches TRBD1 (5 bases). The CDR3 has 12 residues. Germline CDR1 MNHEY, CDR2 SMNVEV (reference sequence). V dropped 7 bases and J dropped 7 bases, with 8 bases sitting between them. The CDR3 loop reads CASNDRNSPLHF. Here the CDR3 DNA reads TGTGCCAGCAACGACAGAAATTCACCCCTCCACTTT.

This clone was found a few times. CDR3 DNA: TGTGCCAGCAGCGGGCCCGGCTACGAGCAGTACTTC. Amino acids: CASSGPGYEQYF. The chain joins TRBV7-8 to TRBJ2-7; no definite D call. The V gene's germline CDR1 is SGHVS and CDR2 FQNEAQ. V lost 5 bases and J lost 3, with 8 bases in between. CDR3 length equals 12 residues.

The chain joins TRBV4-1 to TRBJ2-1; 8 bases match TRBD1. Germline V lookup: CDR1 MGHRA, CDR2 YSYEKL. The CDR3 sequence is 14 residues long. V lost 3 bases and J lost 3; bases outside the gene matches: 1. This CDR3 is CASSQDRVYNEQFF. The DNA of the CDR3 is TGCGCCAGCAGCCAGGACAGGGTCTACAATGAGCAGTTCTTC.

In this sample, this clone turned up once. The chain joins TRBV5-1 to TRBJ1-3; D gene uncertain. The CDR3 has 14 residues. The germline V and J ends were trimmed by 0 bases and 4 bases, with 8 bases remaining between them. Germline values: CDR1 SGHRS, CDR2 YFSETQ. CDR3 nucleotide sequence: TGCGCCAGCAGCTTGGAAGGGAACGGAAACACCATATATTTT. As protein: CASSLEGNGNTIYF.

This chain uses TRBV29-1 with TRBJ1-2, with no clear D. Germline V gene lookup returns CDR1 SQVTM and CDR2 ANQGSEA. V lost 0 bases, J lost 5 bases, and 13 bases lay in between. The CDR3 sequence is 14 residues long. The CDR3 region has the DNA TGCAGCGTTGAAGATCCAACTGCAGGTTATGGCTACACCTTC. It codes for CSVEDPTAGYGYTF.

The gene calls are TRBV7-2 and TRBJ1-5, with D maybe TRBD1 (6 bases). Germline V lookup: CDR1 SGHTA, CDR2 FQGNSA. The CDR3 sequence is 15 residues long. V lost 5 bases and J lost 6, with 17 bases in between. CDR3 protein: CASSPGAGIPQPQHF. CDR3 in DNA: TGTGCCAGCAGCCCAGGGGCAGGTATTCCTCAGCCCCAGCATTTT.

This clone was counted a single time. The chain recombines TRBV7-2 with TRBJ2-7; 10 bases fit TRBD2. The CDR3 sequence is 16 residues long. J lost 1 base, V lost 5 bases, and 8 bases had no gene match. CDR1 and CDR2 from the germline V gene are SGHTA and FQGNSA. This CDR3 reads CASSPIVAGGSYEQYF. Written as DNA, the CDR3 is TGTGCCAGCAGCCCTATCGTAGCGGGGGGTTCCTACGAGCAGTACTTC. Full variable domain (rest looked up from reference TRBV7-2 and TRBJ2-7): GAGVSQSPSNKVTEKGKDVELRCDPISGHTALYWYRQSLGQGLEFLIYFQGNSAPDKSGLPSDRFSAERTGGSVSTLTIQRTQQEDSAVYLCASSPIVAGGSYEQYFGPGTRLTVT.

This clone appeared a few times. V usage is TRBV11-2 and J usage is TRBJ2-7, with D possibly matching TRBD2 (6 bases). Trimming stripped 5 bases from V and 7 bases from J, with 21 bases between. The CDR3 covers 15 residues. The V gene's germline CDR1 is SGHAT and CDR2 FQNNGV. CDR3 in DNA: TGTGCCAGCAGCCCCCAGGAGGGGTGGGTAAGGGAGCAGTACTTC. Protein product: CASSPQEGWVREQYF.

The chain combines TRBV19 with TRBJ1-2; perhaps TRBD1 as D (5 bases). With 6 bases removed from V and 5 bases from J, the gap between germline ends came to 13 bases. The CDR3 runs to 13 residues. The germline CDR1 and CDR2 sequences are LNHDA and SQIVND (reference sequence). CDR3 sequence (DNA): TGTGCCAGTAGCCCCGACAGAGGTTATGGCTACACCTTC. Translation gives CASSPDRGYGYTF.

With respect to this clone: The junction does not match germline at one end; this may be a read error. The chain carries TRBV5-1 and TRBJ2-7; 9 positions match TRBD2. Germline V gene lookup returns CDR1 SGHRS and CDR2 YFSETQ. The CDR3 has 16 residues. The CDR3 spells CASSLDPTSGGYEQYF. The CDR3 DNA reads TGCGCCAGCAGTTTGGATCCGACTAGCGGAGGGTACGAGCAGTACTTC.